This TCR beta chain was identified in a study of T cell clusters in autoimmune cytopenias (dated by TCRdb to about 2019). About the study as a whole: Healthy donor controls had a mean age of approximately 56 years and a median age of 59 years, with about half of the roughly 40 female. The median TRB sequencing depth was roughly 56,000 reads per sample, and the median number of distinct TRB clonotypes was more than 2,000 per sample. Alongside healthy, CLL and autoimmune hepatitis controls, autoimmune cytopenia patients had their peripheral blood TRB and IGH repertoires sequenced at active disease and again during treatment follow-up. The study aimed to test whether autoimmune cytopenia patients carry a disease-specific immune repertoire signature usable as a blood-based biomarker. For primary cytopenia the controls were under 30 age-matched healthy donors, whereas for secondary cytopenia the controls were under 15 age-matched CLL patients. The comparison group for autoimmune hepatitis repertoires was some 22 healthy donors matched for age and sex. Study-wide conclusions, independent of this receptor: Shifts in the TRB repertoire, including less even repertoires in secondary cytopenia and CLL, were mostly a reflection of lymphoma bias and not of autoimmunity. The cluster-lack signature was not observed for secondary cytopenia versus CLL, as the signature was apparently masked by the dominant lymphoma-associated repertoire. The T cell clusters were defined in silico only, and their functional role remained to be validated experimentally. Compared with active autoimmune hepatitis patients, healthy donors had almost three times as many exclusive TRB clusters, a finding consistent with an autoimmunity-wide signature. GLIPH suggested that primary autoimmune cytopenia patients lacked physiological T cell clusters: some 55 clusters were exclusive to healthy donors versus some 16 exclusive to patients.

A remark on this clonotype: No cognate antigen has been identified for it.

Per sample, approximately 0.25 ug of peripheral blood genomic DNA, approximately 37,500 genome equivalents, was used for TRB amplification. In the germline V gene (reference sequence), CDR1 corresponds to GTSNPN and CDR2 to SVGIG. The CDR3 holds 15 amino acids from the cysteine to the phenylalanine. The DNA sequence is not available. Multiplex PCR with a touch-down protocol amplified TRB rearrangements, with the TRB-A and TRB-B primer pools combined in a single tube. Illumina adapters and sample indices were added to the amplicons through two consecutive PCR reactions performed with Phusion HS II polymerase. After gel purification with the NucleoSpin Gel and PCR Clean-up kit, the amplicons were quantified by Qubit and checked for quality on an Agilent 2100 Bioanalyzer. Libraries were sequenced on an Illumina MiSeq using 600-cycle, single-indexed, paired-end runs. The paper's processing steps were these. MiXCR version 2.1.12, together with the default MiXCR reference library, was used to align and assemble the TRB reads. A clone was defined by each unique CDR3 nucleotide sequence, and the analysis included only productive sequences with two or more reads. Repertoire diversity was assessed with alpha-parameterized diversity profiles (alpha 0 to 5), including the Shannon (alpha 1) and Simpson (alpha 2) indices, which were computed with an R script. Combinatorial TRB VJ usage was computed with the tcR package and compared between cohorts by principal component analysis with ade4. TCRbeta CDR3s were clustered with GLIPH on cohort pairs matched by age and read depth, and cluster frequencies were compared by Wilcoxon test. Following reprocessing of the reads by TCRdb, the data hold one row per CDR3 protein sequence and no DNA is available. The V and J calls follow TCRdb's processing rather than the paper's. This sample's records show about 4,500 distinct CDR3 sequences. The ten largest clones represent about 11% of the sample.

These data were also reused for a study on T cell repertoires in aging, cancer and after chemotherapy. That second report states: Donors were distributed across six age groups ranging from 30 or younger to 70 or older, with at least three individuals included per group. TCR repertoires from healthy donor controls were recorded over periods of several months to years and showed clear clonal overlap between repeated samplings. In total, the full dataset held 10 million or so TCR reads. Significantly lower blood TCR diversity and higher clonality were observed in untreated patients with hematological or solid cancers than in age-matched healthy donors. In healthy donors, the decline in TCR diversity with age was mainly due to loss of richness, whereas in cancer patients loss of evenness also played a role. In both cancer cohorts, the median generation probability rose over the chemotherapy interval, which suggests that the repertoire was reconstituted through rebound thymic output. It was noted by the authors that conclusions about immunological memory after chemotherapy cannot be drawn from the repertoire data. To examine immunoaging and T cell reconstitution after chemotherapy, the study profiled TCR beta repertoires in peripheral blood from healthy donors and cancer patients. Alongside some 100 healthy donors serving as a reference group, the cohort included roughly 220 cancer patients, of whom about 93 had hematological cancers and about 130 had solid cancers. MiXCR versions 2.12 and 3.0.5 were used to process the TRB sequences. Shannon diversity, evenness, clonality (one minus evenness), and alpha-parameterized diversity profiles from alpha 0 to 5 were included as repertoire metrics. Generation probabilities of clones in paired pre- and post-chemotherapy samples were computed with the IGoR algorithm.

The sample taken for sequencing was peripheral blood. Recombination joined TRBV30 with TRBJ2-5; TCRdb gives TRBD1 as the D gene, but with no DNA this cannot be confirmed. This TCR came from a human donor in good health. This receptor has the CDR3 CAWTPGQGFAETQYF.